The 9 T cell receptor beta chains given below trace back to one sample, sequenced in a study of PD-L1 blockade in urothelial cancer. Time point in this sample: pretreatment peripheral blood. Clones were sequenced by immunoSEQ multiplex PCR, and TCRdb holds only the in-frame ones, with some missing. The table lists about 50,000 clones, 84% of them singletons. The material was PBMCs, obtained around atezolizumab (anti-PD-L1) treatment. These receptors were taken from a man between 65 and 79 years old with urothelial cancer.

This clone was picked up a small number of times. CDR3 sequence reads: CASSGGGVVNEQFF. In nucleotides, the CDR3 is TGTGCCAGCAGTGGTGGGGGGGTTGTCAATGAGCAGTTCTTC. The chain is built from TRBV6-1 and TRBJ2-1; 7 nucleotides agree with TRBD2. Germline V CDR1 and CDR2: MNHNS, SASEGT. This CDR3 comprises 14 residues. Trimming cost V 4 bases and J 6 bases; bases outside gene matches: 6.

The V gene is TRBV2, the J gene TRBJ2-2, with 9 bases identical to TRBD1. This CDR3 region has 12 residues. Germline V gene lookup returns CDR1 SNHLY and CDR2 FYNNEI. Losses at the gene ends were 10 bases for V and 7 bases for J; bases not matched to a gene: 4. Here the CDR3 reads CANGQGFGELFF. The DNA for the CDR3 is TGTGCCAATGGACAGGGGTTCGGGGAGCTGTTTTTT.

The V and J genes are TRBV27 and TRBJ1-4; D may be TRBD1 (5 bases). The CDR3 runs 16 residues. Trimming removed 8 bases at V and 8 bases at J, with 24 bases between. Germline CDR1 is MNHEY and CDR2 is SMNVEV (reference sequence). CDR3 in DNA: TGTGCCAGCCGCAGTTATCTCGGGGCGGGAGAAGAAAAACTGTTTTTT. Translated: CASRSYLGAGEEKLFF.

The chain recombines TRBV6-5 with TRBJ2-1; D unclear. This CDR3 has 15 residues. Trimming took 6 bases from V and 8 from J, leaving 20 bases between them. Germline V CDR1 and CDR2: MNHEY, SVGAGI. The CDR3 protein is CASRSLVRTLDEQFF. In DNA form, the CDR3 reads TGTGCCAGCAGAAGCCTCGTACGAACTCTCGATGAGCAGTTCTTC.

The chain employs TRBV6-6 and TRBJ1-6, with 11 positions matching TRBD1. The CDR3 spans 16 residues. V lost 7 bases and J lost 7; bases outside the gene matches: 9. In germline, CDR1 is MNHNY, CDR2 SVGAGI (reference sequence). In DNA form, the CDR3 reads TGTGCCAGCAACCTGGGACAGGGGGAAAGGAATTCACCCCTCCACTTT. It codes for CASNLGQGERNSPLHF.

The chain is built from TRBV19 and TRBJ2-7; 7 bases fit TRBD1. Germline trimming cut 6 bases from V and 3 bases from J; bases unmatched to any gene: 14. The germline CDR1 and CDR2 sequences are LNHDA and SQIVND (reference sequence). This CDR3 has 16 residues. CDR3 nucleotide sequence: TGTGCCAGTAGCTCCAGGGACAGCGGCCTAATCTACGAGCAGTACTTC. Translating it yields CASSSRDSGLIYEQYF.

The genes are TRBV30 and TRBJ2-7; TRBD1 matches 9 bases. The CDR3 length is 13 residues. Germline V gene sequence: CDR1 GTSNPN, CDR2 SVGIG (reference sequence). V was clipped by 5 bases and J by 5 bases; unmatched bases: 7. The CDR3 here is CAWGGTGPNEQYF. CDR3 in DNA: TGTGCCTGGGGGGGGACAGGGCCCAACGAGCAGTACTTC.

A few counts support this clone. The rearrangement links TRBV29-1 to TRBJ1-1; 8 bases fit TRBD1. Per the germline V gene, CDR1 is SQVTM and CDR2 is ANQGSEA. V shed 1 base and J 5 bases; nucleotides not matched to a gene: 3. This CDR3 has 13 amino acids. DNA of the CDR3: TGCAGCGTTGAAGCCCGGACAGGGACTGAAGCTTTCTTT. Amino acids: CSVEARTGTEAFF. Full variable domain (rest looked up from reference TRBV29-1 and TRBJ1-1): SAVISQKPSRDICQRGTSLTIQCQVDSQVTMMFWYRQQPGQSLTLIATANQGSEATYESGFVIDKFPISRPNLTFSTLTVSNMSPEDSSIYLCSVEARTGTEAFFGQGTRLTVV.

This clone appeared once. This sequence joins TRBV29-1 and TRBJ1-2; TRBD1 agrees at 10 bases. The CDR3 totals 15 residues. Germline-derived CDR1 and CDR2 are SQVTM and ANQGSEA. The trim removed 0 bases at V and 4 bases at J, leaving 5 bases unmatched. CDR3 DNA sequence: TGCAGCGTTGAAGAGTTGGGGACAGGGGCCTATGGCTACACCTTC. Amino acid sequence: CSVEELGTGAYGYTF.